This TCR beta chain was identified during a study of vaccination and CD4 T cells after COVID-19. In the study overall: Convalescent donors: six male, four female; seven Caucasian, two Asian, one multiracial, two Hispanic.

The treatment is: approximately nine-day PBMC culture with coronavirus spike peptide pools or control peptides (ViraFEST assay). Expansion of antigen-specific T cells with peptide pools by ViraFEST preceded sequencing of TCRs. The study, taken as a whole, reports: Researchers report that a median roughly 85% of reactive clones in convalescent patients surfaced only post-vaccination.

This clonotype was observed a handful of times. What it recognizes is unknown. This CDR3 contains 17 residues. CDR1 and CDR2 from the germline V gene are MNHNS and SASEGT. With 4 bases clipped from V and 4 bases from J, the junction kept 14 bases outside the gene matches. Sequencing of cultured CD4+ T cell DNA used the Oncomine TCR Beta short-read assay. Via MiXCR, TCRdb re-called the PCR reads, giving one row per CDR3 protein. This table has 7,800 or so distinct CDR3 sequences, 50% to 65% appearing once. The sequence was obtained from a human donor who had recovered from COVID-19. The V gene is TRBV6-1, the J gene TRBJ1-2; 8 bases match TRBD1. The sample was CD4+ T cells from blood, cultured in vitro. CDR3 amino acids: CASSATVTTGGGYGYTF. Here the CDR3 DNA reads TGTGCCAGCAGTGCTACCGTGACAACAGGGGGTGGCTATGGCTACACCTTC.